This TCR beta chain was found in a study of T cell changes during pregnancy in multiple sclerosis. This CDR3 is built from 16 residues. The V end was cut by 6 bases, the J end by 0 bases, with 12 bases between. CDR1 and CDR2 from the germline V gene are SEHNR and FQNEAQ (reference sequence). Clones were read by immunoSEQ multiplex PCR, and TCRdb kept only the in-frame ones, dropping some. Among approximately 80,000 clones listed, about 93% were seen once. The chain recombines TRBV7-9 with TRBJ2-6; D is unclear. Material: peripheral blood, obtained in the second trimester of pregnancy. The source is a female donor in good health, enrolled as a control in a pregnancy study. CDR3 bases: TGTGCCAGCAGGCGCACAGTCCCCTCTGGGGCCAACGTCCTGACTTTC. It translates to CASRRTVPSGANVLTF. The full variable domain, in which reference TRBV7-9 and TRBJ2-6 provide the parts outside the CDR3, is DTGVSQNPRHKITKRGQNVTFRCDPISEHNRLYWYRQTLGQGPEFLTYFQNEAQLEKSRLLSDRFSAERPKGSFSTLEIQRTEQGDSAMYLCASRRTVPSGANVLTFGAGSRLTVL.